The entry below describes one TCR beta chain. Antigen: not known. This entry comes from a study of OX40 agonist ivuxolimab in advanced cancers. Overall study context: With ivuxolimab, an agonistic anti-OX40 (CD134) antibody, patients were treated. Enrollees could have had prior anti-PD-1, anti-PD-L1 or anti-CTLA-4 therapy, which 30% to 50% had received.

From germline, CDR1 is SGHRS and CDR2 YFSETQ. This CDR3 is built from 21 residues. Trimming pared 5 bases from V and 0 bases from J, leaving 31 bases between. Study-level findings and limits: It was not determined which antigens were specifically recognized by the peripheral T cells that had undergone clonal expansion.

Using immunoSEQ multiplex PCR, the repertoire was profiled, and TCRdb retains in-frame clones only, with some absent. Of 40,000 or so clones detected, approximately 86% appear once; the ten largest clones hold about 13%. The genes are TRBV5-1 and TRBJ2-3; D is perhaps TRBD2 (6 bases). The TCR was taken from an adult with an advanced solid tumor such as melanoma, head and neck, liver or kidney cancer. Here the sequenced sample was CD4+ or CD8+ T cells sorted from blood, taken in a trial of the OX40 agonist ivuxolimab. The CDR3: CASSGVETTRGTSYSTDTQYF. The CDR3 DNA follows: TGCGCCAGCAGTGGAGTTGAAACCACTCGCGGGACCTCTTATAGCACAGATACGCAGTATTTT.